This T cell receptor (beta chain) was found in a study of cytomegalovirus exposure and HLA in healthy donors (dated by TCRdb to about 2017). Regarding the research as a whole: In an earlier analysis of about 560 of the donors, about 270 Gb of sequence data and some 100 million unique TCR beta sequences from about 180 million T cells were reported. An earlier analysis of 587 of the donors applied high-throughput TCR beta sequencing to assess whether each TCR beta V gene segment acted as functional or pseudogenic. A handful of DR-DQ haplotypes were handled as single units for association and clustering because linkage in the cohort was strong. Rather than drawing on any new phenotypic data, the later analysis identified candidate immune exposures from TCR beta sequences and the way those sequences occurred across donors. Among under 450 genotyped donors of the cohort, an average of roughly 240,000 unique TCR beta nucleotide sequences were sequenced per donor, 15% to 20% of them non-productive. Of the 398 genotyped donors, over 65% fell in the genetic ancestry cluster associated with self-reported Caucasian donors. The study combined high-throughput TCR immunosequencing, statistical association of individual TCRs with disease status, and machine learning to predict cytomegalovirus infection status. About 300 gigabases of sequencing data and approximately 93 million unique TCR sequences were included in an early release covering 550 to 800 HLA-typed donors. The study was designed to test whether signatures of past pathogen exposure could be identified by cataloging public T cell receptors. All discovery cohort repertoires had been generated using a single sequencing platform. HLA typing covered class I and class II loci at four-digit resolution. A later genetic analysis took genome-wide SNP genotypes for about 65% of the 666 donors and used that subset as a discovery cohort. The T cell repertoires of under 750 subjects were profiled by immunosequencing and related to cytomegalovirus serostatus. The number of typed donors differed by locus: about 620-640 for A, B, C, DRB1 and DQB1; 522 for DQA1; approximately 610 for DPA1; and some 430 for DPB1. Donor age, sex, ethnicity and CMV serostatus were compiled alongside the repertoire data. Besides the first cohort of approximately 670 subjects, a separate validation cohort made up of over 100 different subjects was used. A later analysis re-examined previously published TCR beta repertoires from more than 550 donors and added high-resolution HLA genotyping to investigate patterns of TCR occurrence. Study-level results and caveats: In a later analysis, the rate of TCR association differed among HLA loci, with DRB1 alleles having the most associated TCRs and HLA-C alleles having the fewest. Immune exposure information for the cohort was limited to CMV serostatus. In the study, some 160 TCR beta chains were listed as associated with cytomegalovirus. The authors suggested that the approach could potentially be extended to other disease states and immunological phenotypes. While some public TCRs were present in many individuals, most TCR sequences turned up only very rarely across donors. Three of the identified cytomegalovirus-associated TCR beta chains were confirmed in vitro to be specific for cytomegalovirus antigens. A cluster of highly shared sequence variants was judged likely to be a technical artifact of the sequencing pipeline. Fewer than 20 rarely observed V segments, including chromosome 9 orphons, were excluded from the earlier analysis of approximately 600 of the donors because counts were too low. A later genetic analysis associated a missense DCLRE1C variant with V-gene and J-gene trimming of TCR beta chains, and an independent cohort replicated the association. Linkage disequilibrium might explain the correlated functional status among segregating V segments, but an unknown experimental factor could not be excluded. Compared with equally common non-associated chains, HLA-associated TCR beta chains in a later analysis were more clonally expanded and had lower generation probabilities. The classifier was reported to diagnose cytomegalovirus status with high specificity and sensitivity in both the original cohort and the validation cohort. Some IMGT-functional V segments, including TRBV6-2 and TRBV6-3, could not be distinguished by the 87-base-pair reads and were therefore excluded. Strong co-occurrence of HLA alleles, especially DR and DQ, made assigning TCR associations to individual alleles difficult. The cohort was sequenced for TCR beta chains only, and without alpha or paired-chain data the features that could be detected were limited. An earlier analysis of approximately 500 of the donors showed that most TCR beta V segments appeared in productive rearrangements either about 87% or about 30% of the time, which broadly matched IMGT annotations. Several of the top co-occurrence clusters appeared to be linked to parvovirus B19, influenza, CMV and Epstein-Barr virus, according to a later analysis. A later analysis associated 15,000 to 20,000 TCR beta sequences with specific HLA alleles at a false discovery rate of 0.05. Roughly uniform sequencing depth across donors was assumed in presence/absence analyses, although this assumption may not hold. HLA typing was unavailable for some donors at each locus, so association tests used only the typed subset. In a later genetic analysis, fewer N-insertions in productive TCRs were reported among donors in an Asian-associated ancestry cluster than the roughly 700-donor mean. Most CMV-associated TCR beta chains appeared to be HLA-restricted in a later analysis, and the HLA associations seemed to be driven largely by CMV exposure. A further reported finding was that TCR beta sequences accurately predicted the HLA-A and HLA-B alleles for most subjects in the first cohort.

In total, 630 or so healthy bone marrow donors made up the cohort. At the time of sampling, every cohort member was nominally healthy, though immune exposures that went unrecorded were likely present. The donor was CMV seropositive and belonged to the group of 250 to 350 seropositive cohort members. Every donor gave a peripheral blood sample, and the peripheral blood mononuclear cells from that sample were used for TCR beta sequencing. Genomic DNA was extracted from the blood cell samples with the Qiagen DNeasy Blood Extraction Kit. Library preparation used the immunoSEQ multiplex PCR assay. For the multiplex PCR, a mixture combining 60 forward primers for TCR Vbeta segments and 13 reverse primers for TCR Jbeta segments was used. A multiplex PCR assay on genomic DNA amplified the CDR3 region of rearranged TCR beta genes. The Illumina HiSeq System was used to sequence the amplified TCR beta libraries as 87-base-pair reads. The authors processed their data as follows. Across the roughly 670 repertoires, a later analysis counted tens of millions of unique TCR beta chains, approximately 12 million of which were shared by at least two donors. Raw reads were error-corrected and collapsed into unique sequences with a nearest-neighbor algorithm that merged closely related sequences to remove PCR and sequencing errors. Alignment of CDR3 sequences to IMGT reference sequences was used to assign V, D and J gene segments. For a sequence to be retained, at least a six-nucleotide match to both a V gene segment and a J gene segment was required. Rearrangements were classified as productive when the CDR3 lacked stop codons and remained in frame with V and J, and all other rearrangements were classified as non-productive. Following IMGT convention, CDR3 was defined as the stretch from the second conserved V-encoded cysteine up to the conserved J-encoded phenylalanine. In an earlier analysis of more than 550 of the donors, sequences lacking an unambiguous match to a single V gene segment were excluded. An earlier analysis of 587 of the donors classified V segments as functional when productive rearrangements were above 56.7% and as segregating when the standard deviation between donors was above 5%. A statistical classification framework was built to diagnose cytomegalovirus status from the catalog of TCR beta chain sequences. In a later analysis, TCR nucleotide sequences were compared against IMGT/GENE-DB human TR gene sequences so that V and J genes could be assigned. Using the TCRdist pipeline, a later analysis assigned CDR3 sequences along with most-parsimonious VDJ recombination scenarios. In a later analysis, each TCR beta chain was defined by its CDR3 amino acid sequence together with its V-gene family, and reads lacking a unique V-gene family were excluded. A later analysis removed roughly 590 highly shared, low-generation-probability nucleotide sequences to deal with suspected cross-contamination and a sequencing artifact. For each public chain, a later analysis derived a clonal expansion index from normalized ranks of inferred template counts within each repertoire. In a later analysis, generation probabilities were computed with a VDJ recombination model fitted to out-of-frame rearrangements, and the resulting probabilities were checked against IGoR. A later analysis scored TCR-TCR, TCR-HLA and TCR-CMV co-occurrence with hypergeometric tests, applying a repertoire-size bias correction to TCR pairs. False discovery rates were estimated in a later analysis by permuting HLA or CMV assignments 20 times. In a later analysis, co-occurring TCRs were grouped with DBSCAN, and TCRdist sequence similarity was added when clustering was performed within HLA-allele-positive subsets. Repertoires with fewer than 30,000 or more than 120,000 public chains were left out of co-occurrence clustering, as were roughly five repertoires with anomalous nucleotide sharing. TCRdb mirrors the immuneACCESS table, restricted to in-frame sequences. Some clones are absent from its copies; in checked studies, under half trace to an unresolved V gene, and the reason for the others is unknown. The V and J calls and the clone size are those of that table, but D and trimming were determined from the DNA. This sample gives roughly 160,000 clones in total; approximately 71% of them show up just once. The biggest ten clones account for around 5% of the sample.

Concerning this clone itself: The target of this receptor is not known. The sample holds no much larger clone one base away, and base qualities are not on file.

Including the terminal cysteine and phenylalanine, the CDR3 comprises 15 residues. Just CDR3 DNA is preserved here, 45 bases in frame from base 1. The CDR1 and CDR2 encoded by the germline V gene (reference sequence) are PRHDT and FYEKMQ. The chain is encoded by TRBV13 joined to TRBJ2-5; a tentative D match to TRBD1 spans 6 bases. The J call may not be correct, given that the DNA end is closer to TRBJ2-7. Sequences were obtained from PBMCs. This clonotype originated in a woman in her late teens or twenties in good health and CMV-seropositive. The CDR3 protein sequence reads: CASSLKGQNSYEQYF. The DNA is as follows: TGTGCCAGCAGCTTAAAAGGACAGAACTCCTACGAGCAGTACTTC.